Shown below are 2 T cell receptor beta chains from a single sample sequenced in a study of vaccination effects on CD4 cells after COVID-19. TCRdb keeps only in-frame clones here, not all; method: immunoSEQ multiplex PCR. The sample consists of roughly 54,000 clones, around three quarters of them appearing once. These receptors' antigens are unknown. Antigen-specific CD4+ T cells were expanded with viral peptide pools in the ViraFEST assay before sequencing. When around nine days of culture had elapsed, CD4+ T cells were isolated. This person caught SARS-CoV-2 sometime from March to December 2020, and PCR testing confirmed the infection. The sample here was CD4+ T cells from PBMCs cultured with HIV peptides, taken before COVID-19 vaccination. Subset noted: HIV-1 Nef peptide pool negative control/reference culture. The receptor source for this set is a human donor who had a prior SARS-CoV-2 infection.

This chain links TRBV2 with TRBJ1-2, with D possibly TRBD1 on 5 matching bases. The CDR3 extends over 15 amino acids. From germline, CDR1 is SNHLY and CDR2 FYNNEI. V shed 2 bases and J shed 5 bases, with 15 bases lying between them. The CDR3 bases are TGTGCCAGCAGTGAAATTGGGGGGTTCCGGTATGGCTACACCTTC. Translating gives CASSEIGGFRYGYTF.

This sequence joins TRBV7-2 and TRBJ2-7, with 8 bases that match TRBD2. Losses at the gene ends were 6 bases for V and 3 bases for J; bases not matched to a gene: 4. In germline, CDR1 is SGHTA, CDR2 FQGNSA. This CDR3 comprises 13 residues. CDR3 DNA sequence: TGTGCCAGCAGTTTTAGCGGGGACTACGAGCAGTACTTC. Amino acids: CASSFSGDYEQYF.